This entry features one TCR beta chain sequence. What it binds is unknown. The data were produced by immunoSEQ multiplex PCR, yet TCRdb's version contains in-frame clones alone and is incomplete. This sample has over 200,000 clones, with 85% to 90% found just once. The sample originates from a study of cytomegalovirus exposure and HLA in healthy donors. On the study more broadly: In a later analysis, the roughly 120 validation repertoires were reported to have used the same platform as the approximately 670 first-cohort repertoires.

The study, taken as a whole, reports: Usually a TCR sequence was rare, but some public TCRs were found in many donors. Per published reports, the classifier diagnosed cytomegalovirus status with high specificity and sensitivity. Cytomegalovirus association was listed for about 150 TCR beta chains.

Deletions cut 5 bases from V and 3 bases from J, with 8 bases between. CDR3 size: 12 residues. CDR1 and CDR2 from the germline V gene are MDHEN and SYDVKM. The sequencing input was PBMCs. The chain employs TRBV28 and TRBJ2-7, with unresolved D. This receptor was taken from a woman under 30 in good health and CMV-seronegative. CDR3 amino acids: CASSVPGYEQYF. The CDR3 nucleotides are TGTGCCAGCAGTGTCCCCGGCTACGAGCAGTACTTC. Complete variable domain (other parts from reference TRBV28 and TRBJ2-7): DVKVTQSSRYLVKRTGEKVFLECVQDMDHENMFWYRQDPGLGLRLIYFSYDVKMKEKGDIPEGYSVSREKKERFSLILESASTNQTSMYLCASSVPGYEQYFGPGTRLTVT.